This T cell receptor (beta chain) was sequenced for a study of T cells after yellow fever vaccination. Whole-study results and caveats: A secondary response was less intense yet reached its peak sooner, at day 5 versus 15. Highly abundant clonotypes carried over from the bulk population could end up in FACS-sorted repertoires as contaminants.

MiXCR, applied by TCRdb to the 5' RACE reads, yields one record per CDR3 protein. The sample has about 49,000 distinct CDR3 sequences, roughly 7% seen once. This clonotype was observed at least ten times. Its antigen is as yet unknown. Unmatched junction bases numbered 7, after V lost 0 bases and J lost 8 bases. CDR3 length: 16 amino acids. Germline CDR1 is MNHEY and CDR2 is SVGAGI. The sequence was collected from a man between 18 and 29 years old who received the YFV17D yellow fever vaccine. This specimen consisted of CD8+ T cells sorted from PBMCs, obtained roughly 15 days after the first yellow fever vaccination. J is TRBJ2-1 and V is TRBV6-5; 10 nucleotides align to TRBD2. CDR3 nucleotide sequence: TGTGCCAGCAGTTACTCCTTTAGCGGGGGGTATCATGAGCAGTTCTTC. It codes for CASSYSFSGGYHEQFF.